The 3 T cell receptor beta chains below come from one sample, sequenced in a study of OX40 agonist ivuxolimab in advanced cancers. The table came from immunoSEQ multiplex PCR; TCRdb's copy has only in-frame clones and leaves some out. The repertoire holds 50,000 to 70,000 clones, roughly 84% seen once, with roughly 0.6% in the top ten. The material sequenced was CD4+ or CD8+ T cells sorted from blood, taken in a trial of the OX40 agonist ivuxolimab. The origin of the receptors is an adult with an advanced solid tumor such as melanoma, head and neck, liver or kidney cancer.

This clone was counted a few times. The gene calls are TRBV19 and TRBJ2-7; TRBD1 might be the D (5 bases). Germline-derived CDR1 and CDR2 are LNHDA and SQIVND (reference sequence). The CDR3 length is 15 residues. V was shortened by 4 bases and J by 5 bases, with 18 bases between the two germline ends. Here the CDR3 reads CASSRTFPPRDEQYF. The CDR3 nucleotides read TGTGCCAGTAGTAGAACCTTCCCGCCCAGGGACGAGCAGTACTTC.

This chain uses TRBV27 with TRBJ2-1; possible D gene TRBD2, 5 bases. V lost 0 bases, J lost 1 base, and 10 bases lay in between. The CDR3 loop spans 16 amino acids. Per the germline V gene, CDR1 is MNHEY and CDR2 is SMNVEV (reference sequence). The CDR3 loop reads CASSLSVLASYNEQFF. CDR3 coding DNA: TGTGCCAGCAGTTTATCGGTTCTAGCATCCTACAATGAGCAGTTCTTC.

This chain connects TRBV6-1 to TRBJ2-3; 8 bases match TRBD2. Losses at the gene ends were 4 bases for V and 3 bases for J; bases not matched to a gene: 9. This CDR3 spans 16 amino acids. CDR1 is MNHNS, CDR2 SASEGT, per germline. The CDR3 loop is CASSGIAGKATDTQYF. CDR3 nucleotides: TGTGCCAGCAGTGGTATAGCGGGAAAGGCGACAGATACGCAGTATTTT.